The next 30 T cell receptor beta chains were all read from a single sample in a study of cytomegalovirus exposure and HLA in healthy donors. The PCR was carried out with 60 Vbeta primers and 13 Jbeta primers. The table came from immunoSEQ multiplex PCR; TCRdb's copy has only in-frame clones and leaves some out. The table records some 140,000 clones, around four fifths of them present only once. The sequenced material came from PBMCs. Receptors originate from a man aged 30-40 years in good health.

The V gene is TRBV19, the J gene TRBJ1-2, with a weak D call TRBD1 (5 bases). The CDR3 extends over 15 amino acids. Looked up from germline, CDR1 is LNHDA and CDR2 is SQIVND (reference sequence). Trimming removed 0 bases from V and 0 bases from J, with 8 bases in between. The CDR3 protein is CASSIDQGSNYGYTF. DNA for the CDR3: TGTGCCAGTAGTATAGATCAGGGATCTAACTATGGCTACACCTTC.

The chain recombines TRBV5-4 with TRBJ1-1, with D maybe TRBD1 (6 bases). Deletions cut 2 bases from V and 1 base from J, with 12 bases between. This CDR3 is built from 15 residues. Germline V gives CDR1 SGHNT, CDR2 YYREEE (reference sequence). The CDR3 bases are TGTGCCAGCAGCTTAGGGCAGGGACAGAACACTGAAGCTTTCTTT. As protein: CASSLGQGQNTEAFF.

The V and J genes are TRBV5-1 and TRBJ2-1, with 10 bases identical to TRBD2. V shed 4 bases and J 7 bases; nucleotides not matched to a gene: 8. Germline lookup yields CDR1 SGHRS and CDR2 YFSETQ. This CDR3 region has 15 residues. The CDR3 bases are TGCGCCAGCAGCCGGGAGCGGGAGGGGTTAAATGAGCAGTTCTTC. Amino acids: CASSREREGLNEQFF.

The gene calls are TRBV6-5 and TRBJ2-7; D unresolved. V was trimmed by 5 bases and J by 5 bases, leaving 7 bases between them. From germline, CDR1 is MNHEY and CDR2 SVGAGI. The length of the CDR3 is 11 residues. Written as DNA, the CDR3 is TGTGCCAGCAGTCCTCGAGACGAGCAGTACTTC. This translates into CASSPRDEQYF.

There are a few counts of this clone. The chain has TRBV27 and TRBJ2-1; the D gene is possibly TRBD2 (6 bases). Trimming took 6 bases from V and 4 from J, leaving 13 bases between them. The CDR3 extends over 14 amino acids. Germline V gene data show CDR1 as MNHEY and CDR2 as SMNVEV (reference sequence). This CDR3 reads CASRTGTEYNEQFF. DNA for the CDR3: TGTGCCAGCAGGACCGGGACTGAGTACAATGAGCAGTTCTTC.

The CDR3 DNA reads as TGTGCCAGCAGTTCCAGGGCGGGAAATGAAAAACTGTTTTTT. Translated: CASSSRAGNEKLFF. The genes are TRBV27 and TRBJ1-4; possible D gene TRBD1, 5 bases. Germline assignment: CDR1 MNHEY and CDR2 SMNVEV (reference sequence). The V and J ends lost 4 bases and 5 bases respectively, with 11 bases between them. The CDR3 is 14 amino acids.

The table lists this clone with a count of one. The chain links TRBV28 to TRBJ2-3, with TRBD2 matching 11 bases. CDR1 and CDR2 from the germline V gene are MDHEN and SYDVKM. J was trimmed by 6 bases and V by 8 bases; bases with no gene match: 10. The CDR3 covers 15 residues. The CDR3 sequence: CASPPGLAVGDTQYF. The CDR3 bases are TGTGCCAGCCCCCCGGGACTAGCGGTAGGGGATACGCAGTATTTT.

This chain links TRBV9 with TRBJ2-6, with no clear D. CDR3 length: 11 amino acids. Deletions cut 4 bases from V and 8 bases from J, with 4 bases between. Germline CDR1 is SGDLS and CDR2 is YYNGEE. CDR3 coding DNA: TGTGCCAGCAGCACAACCAACGTCCTGACTTTC. It encodes CASSTTNVLTF.

This chain links TRBV7-2 with TRBJ2-5; a possible D gene is TRBD1 (5 bases). The CDR3 covers 14 residues. The ends were cut back, 4 bases at V and 5 bases at J, with 14 bases in the middle. CDR1 SGHTA and CDR2 FQGNSA come from the germline V gene. In DNA, the CDR3 is TGTGCCAGCAGCTCCTCGACAGCCCGGGAGACCCAGTACTTC. Protein product: CASSSSTARETQYF. The full variable domain, in which reference TRBV7-2 and TRBJ2-5 provide the parts outside the CDR3, is GAGVSQSPSNKVTEKGKDVELRCDPISGHTALYWYRQSLGQGLEFLIYFQGNSAPDKSGLPSDRFSAERTGGSVSTLTIQRTQQEDSAVYLCASSSSTARETQYFGPGTRLLVL.

The chain joins TRBV5-1 to TRBJ2-2; D ambiguous. Germline CDR1 is SGHRS and CDR2 is YFSETQ. Between the trimmed V and J ends, which lost 2 bases and 7 bases, there was a span of 9 bases. This CDR3 has 13 residues. The CDR3, as DNA: TGCGCCAGCAGCTTTCCCCGAGGCGGGGAGCTGTTTTTT. This translates into CASSFPRGGELFF.

This rearrangement joins TRBV10-3 to TRBJ1-5, with 11 nucleotides matching TRBD1. The CDR3 consists of 15 residues. Germline assignment: CDR1 ENHRY and CDR2 SYGVKD. Unmatched junction bases numbered 4, after V lost 4 bases and J lost 5 bases. The CDR3: CAISGTGGSDQPQHF. CDR3 nucleotide sequence: TGTGCCATCAGTGGGACAGGGGGCTCGGATCAGCCCCAGCATTTT.

This chain uses TRBV15 with TRBJ2-7; a possible D gene is TRBD1 (5 bases). V lost 0 bases to trimming and J lost 2 bases, with 11 bases between them. This CDR3 region has 15 residues. The germline V gene encodes CDR1 LNHNV and CDR2 YYDKDF (reference sequence). The CDR3 is CATSRDAGSAYEQYF. For the CDR3, the DNA is TGTGCCACCAGCAGAGATGCAGGGTCAGCCTACGAGCAGTACTTC.

V and J are TRBV14 and TRBJ2-2; D uncertain. Trimming stripped 1 base from V and 4 bases from J, with 4 bases between. CDR3 size: 13 residues. CDR1 is SGHDN and CDR2 is FVKESK in the germline V gene. The CDR3 sequence is CASSQVFTGELFF. CDR3 nucleotides: TGTGCCAGCAGCCAAGTATTCACCGGGGAGCTGTTTTTT.

The V call is TRBV28, the J call TRBJ2-5, with 7 nucleotides matching TRBD1. The CDR3 consists of 13 residues. From germline, CDR1 is MDHEN and CDR2 SYDVKM. V lost 6 bases to trimming and J lost 7 bases; unmatched junction nucleotides: 8. CDR3 amino acids: CASRLTGEGTQYF. The CDR3 DNA follows: TGTGCCAGCAGGCTCACAGGGGAAGGGACCCAGTACTTC.

The chain links TRBV4-3 to TRBJ2-2; possible D gene TRBD2, 6 bases. Germline lookup yields CDR1 LGHNA and CDR2 YSLEER. The V gene lost 2 bases and the J gene lost 4 bases, with 17 bases spanning the gap. This CDR3 has 17 residues. This CDR3 reads CASSQRAWRGGTGELFF. CDR3 bases: TGCGCCAGCAGCCAACGGGCATGGAGGGGCGGCACCGGGGAGCTGTTTTTT.

The chain uses TRBV7-8 and TRBJ2-2; TRBD2 agrees at 9 bases. The V segment lost 5 bases and the J segment 6 bases; nucleotides outside the gene matches: 10. The CDR3 is 16 residues long. The V gene's germline CDR1 is SGHVS and CDR2 FQNEAQ. The CDR3 coding sequence is TGTGCCAGCAGCCGGAGCGGGACTAGCAGCCCCGGGGAGCTGTTTTTT. This codes for CASSRSGTSSPGELFF.

The V call is TRBV15, the J call TRBJ2-5, with D hard to call. The CDR3 extends over 14 amino acids. Germline V gives CDR1 LNHNV, CDR2 YYDKDF (reference sequence). Trimming stripped 0 bases from V and 2 bases from J, with 7 bases between. CDR3 sequence: CATSRDPRQETQYF. The CDR3 DNA reads TGTGCCACCAGCAGAGATCCTAGGCAAGAGACCCAGTACTTC.

The V gene is TRBV5-6, the J gene TRBJ2-3; 8 nucleotides match TRBD2. Per germline, CDR1 SGHDT and CDR2 YYEEEE. The trim removed 0 bases at V and 2 bases at J, leaving 8 bases unmatched. The CDR3 sequence is 17 residues long. The CDR3 protein is CASSLARPSGYTDTQYF. The DNA for the CDR3 is TGTGCCAGCAGCTTGGCTAGGCCTAGCGGGTACACAGATACGCAGTATTTT. Based on the CDR3 plus reference TRBV5-6 and TRBJ2-3, the full variable domain is DAGVTQSPTHLIKTRGQQVTLRCSPKSGHDTVSWYQQALGQGPQFIFQYYEEEERQRGNFPDRFSGHQFPNYSSELNVNALLLGDSALYLCASSLARPSGYTDTQYFGPGTRLTVL.

The V call is TRBV7-8, the J call TRBJ1-5; D not certain. The CDR3 covers 15 residues. Trimming removed 5 bases from V and 4 bases from J, with 15 bases in between. Germline CDR1 is SGHVS and CDR2 is FQNEAQ. CDR3 DNA: TGTGCCAGCAGCCTCCGGTGGGCTAATAATCAGCCCCAGCATTTT. Protein sequence: CASSLRWANNQPQHF.

CDR3 in amino acids: CASSFGASGRENNEQFF. CDR3 in DNA: TGCGCCAGCAGCTTTGGAGCTAGCGGGAGGGAGAACAATGAGCAGTTCTTC. V usage is TRBV5-1 and J usage is TRBJ2-1; 12 positions agree with TRBD2. The J segment lost 5 bases and the V segment lost 2 bases, leaving 8 bases of the junction unmatched. CDR3 length equals 17 residues. Per the germline V gene, CDR1 is SGHRS and CDR2 is YFSETQ.

CDR3 sequence: CASSSDSTLYGYTF. As DNA, the CDR3 is TGTGCCAGCAGCTCGGACAGTACCCTTTATGGCTACACCTTC. V and J are TRBV7-9 and TRBJ1-2; D perhaps matches TRBD1 (6 bases). The CDR3 is 14 residues long. V was cut by 4 bases and J by 5 bases, with 14 bases left in between. Germline V gene lookup returns CDR1 SEHNR and CDR2 FQNEAQ (reference sequence).

On this clone itself: The junction does not match germline at one end; this may be a read error. The CDR3 DNA sequence: TGTTCCAGCAGCCCAGGGACTAGCGGAGACATCTACGAGCAGTACTTC. This gives the protein CSSSPGTSGDIYEQYF. The J gene is TRBJ2-7, the V gene TRBV7-9; the match to TRBD2 covers 11 bases. There are 16 residues in the CDR3. CDR1 and CDR2 (germline): SEHNR, FQNEAQ (reference sequence). Variable domain in full (rest from reference TRBV7-9 and TRBJ2-7): DTGVSQNPRHKITKRGQNVTFRCDPISEHNRLYWYRQTLGQGPEFLTYFQNEAQLEKSRLLSDRFSAERPKGSFSTLEIQRTEQGDSAMYLCSSSPGTSGDIYEQYFGPGTRLTVT.

For the CDR3, the DNA is TGTGCCAGCAGCTCGAGAGGGGGGGCCAACGTCCTGACTTTC. This sequence encodes CASSSRGGANVLTF. The rearrangement uses TRBV7-6 and TRBJ2-6; the D gene is possibly TRBD2 (5 bases). Germline V gene lookup returns CDR1 SGHVS and CDR2 FNYEAQ. V lost 4 bases, J lost 4 bases, and 8 bases lay in between. The CDR3 has 14 amino acids. The whole variable domain, filled in from reference TRBV7-6 and TRBJ2-6, reads GAGVSQSPRYKVTKRGQDVALRCDPISGHVSLYWYRQALGQGPEFLTYFNYEAQQDKSGLPNDRFSAERPEGSISTLTIQRTEQRDSAMYRCASSSRGGANVLTFGAGSRLTVL.

The J gene is TRBJ1-6, the V gene TRBV30; TRBD1 agrees at 7 bases. The CDR3 covers 14 residues. The germline gives CDR1 GTSNPN, CDR2 SVGIG (reference sequence). J was trimmed by 7 bases and V by 1 base; bases with no gene match: 4. For the CDR3, the DNA is TGTGCCTGGAGTGGGTCAGGGGGGAATTCACCCCTCCACTTT. Translating it yields CAWSGSGGNSPLHF.

The chain has TRBV13 and TRBJ2-5, with D possibly being TRBD1 (5 bases). The CDR3 consists of 14 residues. Germline V gene lookup returns CDR1 PRHDT and CDR2 FYEKMQ (reference sequence). V dropped 0 bases and J dropped 0 bases, with 5 bases sitting between them. CDR3 protein: CASSLGQDQETQYF. The CDR3 bases are TGTGCCAGCAGCTTAGGACAGGACCAAGAGACCCAGTACTTC.

Note on this clone: The sample holds other DNA sequences that translate to the same CDR3. This chain links TRBV6-5 with TRBJ2-2, with D perhaps TRBD2 (6 bases). The length of the CDR3 is 15 residues. Germline values: CDR1 MNHEY, CDR2 SVGAGI. The V and J ends lost 2 bases and 1 base respectively, with 8 bases between them. The CDR3 is CASSYRLGNTGELFF. The CDR3 DNA sequence: TGTGCCAGCAGTTACAGACTAGGGAACACCGGGGAGCTGTTTTTT.

The chain uses TRBV4-1 and TRBJ2-7; a weak D match, TRBD2 (6 bases). V shed 2 bases and J shed 5 bases, with 16 bases lying between them. Germline V gives CDR1 MGHRA, CDR2 YSYEKL. There are 15 residues in the CDR3. The CDR3 reads CASSQSTGDYDEQYF. The CDR3 coding sequence is TGCGCCAGCAGCCAATCAACGGGGGATTACGACGAGCAGTACTTC.

The chain uses TRBV4-3 and TRBJ1-1, with D maybe TRBD1 (6 bases). The germline V and J ends were trimmed by 8 bases and 1 base, with 11 bases remaining between them. CDR3 length equals 13 residues. Germline V gives CDR1 LGHNA, CDR2 YSLEER. The CDR3 DNA is TGCGCCAGCCGCGGGGGGCGGAACACTGAAGCTTTCTTT. Protein: CASRGGRNTEAFF.

Notes on this clone: A read error may produce the germline difference seen at one junction end. The J gene is TRBJ2-3, the V gene TRBV7-9; 7 positions match TRBD2. Germline V gene data show CDR1 as SEHNR and CDR2 as FQNEAQ (reference sequence). This CDR3 is built from 17 residues. DNA of the CDR3: TGTTCCAGCAGCTCCCTTCAAGTGGGAGGGCCGAGAGATACGCAGTATTTT. It is translated as CSSSSLQVGGPRDTQYF.

This rearrangement joins TRBV4-1 to TRBJ2-1; TRBD2 matches 15 bases. Germline loops: CDR1 MGHRA, CDR2 YSYEKL. The CDR3 extends over 20 amino acids. V shed 2 bases and J 2 bases; nucleotides not matched to a gene: 10. CDR3 in DNA: TGCGCCAGCAGCCAAATCGGACTAGCGGGAGGGCCAAAGCCCTACAATGAGCAGTTCTTC. It codes for CASSQIGLAGGPKPYNEQFF.